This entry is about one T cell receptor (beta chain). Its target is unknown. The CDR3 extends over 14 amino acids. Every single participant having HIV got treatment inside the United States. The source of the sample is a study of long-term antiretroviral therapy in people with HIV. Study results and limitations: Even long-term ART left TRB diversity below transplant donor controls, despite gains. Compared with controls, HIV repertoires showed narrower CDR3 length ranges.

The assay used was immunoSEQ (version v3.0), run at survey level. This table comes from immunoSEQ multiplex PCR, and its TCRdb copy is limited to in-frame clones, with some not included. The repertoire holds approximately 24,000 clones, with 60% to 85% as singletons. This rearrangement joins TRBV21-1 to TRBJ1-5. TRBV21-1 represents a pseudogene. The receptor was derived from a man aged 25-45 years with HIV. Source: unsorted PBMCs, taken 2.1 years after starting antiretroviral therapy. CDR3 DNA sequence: TGTGCCAGCAGCAAAGCTAGGAGCAATCAGCCCCAGCATTTT. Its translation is CASSKARSNQPQHF.